This T cell receptor (beta chain) was sequenced in a study of T cell responses to AZD1222 COVID-19 vaccine. Sequencing used immunoSEQ multiplex PCR; TCRdb keeps in-frame clones, though not all of them. Found here are about 120,000 clones, less than 90% of them singletons; the top ten hold about 2.4%. The CDR3 is 15 amino acids. V lost 5 bases and J 0 bases, leaving 14 bases between the germline ends. The rearrangement joins TRBV23-1 to TRBJ2-7, with unresolved D. TRBV23-1 is designated an ORF whose function remains uncertain. The source was peripheral blood, collected on day 0 of AZD1222 vaccination. The TCR was taken from an adult in good health. This CDR3 reads CASSSATANSYEQYF. The CDR3 nucleotides read TGCGCCAGCAGTTCCGCGACCGCTAACTCCTACGAGCAGTACTTC.